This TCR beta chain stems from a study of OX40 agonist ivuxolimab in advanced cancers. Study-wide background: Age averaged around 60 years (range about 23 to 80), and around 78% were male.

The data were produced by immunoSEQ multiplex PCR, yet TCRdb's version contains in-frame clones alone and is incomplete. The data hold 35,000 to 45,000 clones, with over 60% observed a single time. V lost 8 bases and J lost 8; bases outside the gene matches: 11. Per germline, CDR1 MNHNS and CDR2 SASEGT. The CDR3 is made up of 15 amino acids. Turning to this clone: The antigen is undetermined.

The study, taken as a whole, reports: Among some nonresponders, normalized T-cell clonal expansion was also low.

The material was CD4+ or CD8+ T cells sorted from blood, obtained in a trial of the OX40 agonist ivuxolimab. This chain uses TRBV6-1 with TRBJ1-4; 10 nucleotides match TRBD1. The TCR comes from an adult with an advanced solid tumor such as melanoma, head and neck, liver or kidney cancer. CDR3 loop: CASVQGDRGREKLFF. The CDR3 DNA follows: TGTGCCAGCGTACAAGGGGACAGGGGTAGGGAAAAACTGTTTTTT.